These 17 T cell receptor beta chains came from one sample sequenced in a study of shared clonotypes between healthy human individuals. Naive CD8 isolation took CD45RO-negative cells positively selected for CCR7 and excluded terminally differentiated effector memory CD45RA+ cells. Clones were sequenced by immunoSEQ multiplex PCR, and TCRdb holds only the in-frame ones, with some missing. The sample has more than 2 million clones; roughly 95% are singletons. Sequencing input: naive CD8+ T cells from PBMCs. Receptor source: a man between 18 and 35 years old in good health. Some clones in this sample may be carry-over from other donors' samples.

The chain recombines TRBV28 with TRBJ2-1; 8 bases fit TRBD1. CDR3 length: 15 amino acids. Germline values: CDR1 MDHEN, CDR2 SYDVKM. The J segment lost 4 bases and the V segment lost 7 bases, leaving 9 bases of the junction unmatched. In nucleotides, the CDR3 is TGTGCCAGCACCCCGGACAGGGAAATTTACAATGAGCAGTTCTTC. Amino acids: CASTPDREIYNEQFF.

The chain has TRBV15 and TRBJ2-3, with D maybe TRBD2 (6 bases). The CDR3 sequence is 15 residues long. CDR1 and CDR2 from the germline V gene are LNHNV and YYDKDF (reference sequence). V lost 4 bases to trimming and J lost 6 bases, with 17 bases between them. CDR3 sequence: CATSNGDHRGDTQYF. The CDR3 DNA follows: TGTGCCACCAGCAACGGGGATCATCGGGGGGATACGCAGTATTTT. Full variable domain (outside the CDR3, taken from reference TRBV15 and TRBJ2-3): DAMVIQNPRYQVTQFGKPVTLSCSQTLNHNVMYWYQQKSSQAPKLLFHYYDKDFNNEADTPDNFQSRRPNTSFCFLDIRSPGLGDTAMYLCATSNGDHRGDTQYFGPGTRLTVL.

This chain joins TRBV19 and TRBJ2-3; D not resolved. The CDR3 runs 16 residues. Germline CDR1 reads LNHDA; CDR2 reads SQIVND (reference sequence). V was pared by 4 bases and J by 7 bases, with 21 bases between. CDR3 DNA sequence: TGTGCCAGTAGTAACCCTCGAGACACCCGTGTGAATACGCAGTATTTT. This codes for CASSNPRDTRVNTQYF.

The chain carries TRBV27 and TRBJ2-5; D not certain. Germline-derived CDR1 and CDR2 are MNHEY and SMNVEV (reference sequence). V was clipped by 6 bases and J by 1 base, with 9 bases between them. This CDR3 contains 13 residues. CDR3: CASRRLPQETQYF. The CDR3 DNA follows: TGTGCCAGCAGAAGGCTTCCCCAAGAGACCCAGTACTTC.

This rearrangement joins TRBV30 to TRBJ2-1, with D unclear. Germline values: CDR1 GTSNPN, CDR2 SVGIG (reference sequence). The V gene lost 1 base and the J gene lost 3 bases, with 10 bases spanning the gap. The CDR3 contains 14 residues. CDR3: CAWSGRRNYNEQFF. CDR3 DNA: TGTGCCTGGAGTGGAAGGCGGAACTACAATGAGCAGTTCTTC.

The rearrangement links TRBV27 to TRBJ2-7, with TRBD1 identical over 9 bases. The germline V gene encodes CDR1 MNHEY and CDR2 SMNVEV (reference sequence). This CDR3 contains 14 residues. The J segment lost 4 bases and the V segment lost 5 bases, leaving 6 bases of the junction unmatched. CDR3 DNA: TGTGCCAGCAGTGGACAGGGGACACCTTACGAGCAGTACTTC. It specifies CASSGQGTPYEQYF.

J is TRBJ2-1 and V is TRBV27, with a possible D match to TRBD2 (5 bases). CDR1 and CDR2 from the germline V gene are MNHEY and SMNVEV (reference sequence). V was cut by 3 bases and J by 10 bases, with 10 bases left in between. The CDR3 is made up of 12 amino acids. CDR3 DNA: TGTGCCAGCAGTTTGGGGAGAGACGAGCAGTTCTTC. Amino acid sequence: CASSLGRDEQFF.

The chain has TRBV19 and TRBJ2-7; possibly TRBD1 for D (7 bases). Germline loops: CDR1 LNHDA, CDR2 SQIVND (reference sequence). This CDR3 has 15 amino acids. Trimming shortened V by 5 bases and J by 3 bases, and 17 bases separated the two germline ends. The DNA for the CDR3 is TGTGCCAGTAGTGACCGTCCAGGGGGGAACTACGAGCAGTACTTC. Encoded protein: CASSDRPGGNYEQYF.

This chain connects TRBV19 to TRBJ1-2; unclear D gene. Germline V gene data show CDR1 as LNHDA and CDR2 as SQIVND (reference sequence). This CDR3 is built from 13 residues. The V and J ends lost 5 bases and 0 bases respectively, with 7 bases between them. The CDR3 protein is CASSYGPNYGYTF. The CDR3, as DNA: TGTGCCAGTAGTTACGGGCCTAACTATGGCTACACCTTC.

V and J are TRBV11-2 and TRBJ1-4; 10 bases match TRBD1. Germline lookup yields CDR1 SGHAT and CDR2 FQNNGV. The CDR3 has 18 amino acids. Trimming at V came to 5 bases and at J to 3 bases, leaving 12 bases not matched to a gene. The CDR3, as DNA: TGTGCCAGCAGCCCCCGTAGTGGGACAGGGGCCTCTAATGAAAAACTGTTTTTT. Its translation is CASSPRSGTGASNEKLFF.

This clone appeared a single time. The gene calls are TRBV25-1 and TRBJ2-2; D perhaps matches TRBD2 (6 bases). Germline-derived CDR1 and CDR2 are MGHDK and SYGVNS. This CDR3 region has 15 residues. Between the trimmed V and J ends, which lost 4 bases and 5 bases, there was a span of 14 bases. This CDR3 reads CASSAPWGETGELFF. In DNA form, the CDR3 reads TGTGCCAGCAGTGCCCCATGGGGGGAAACCGGGGAGCTGTTTTTT.

Regarding this clone: Other nucleotide sequences in the sample specify the same CDR3. The chain joins TRBV6-5 to TRBJ2-1, with D perhaps assigned TRBD1 or TRBD2 (6 bases each). The germline CDR1 and CDR2 sequences are MNHEY and SVGAGI. CDR3 length equals 15 residues. The ends were cut back, 0 bases at V and 4 bases at J, with 10 bases in the middle. The CDR3 loop reads CASSYSRGAYNEQFF. The CDR3 DNA is TGTGCCAGCAGTTACTCGAGGGGGGCGTACAATGAGCAGTTCTTC.

The chain couples TRBV6-4 to TRBJ1-1; TRBD1 agrees at 8 bases. V dropped 7 bases and J dropped 4; count of bases not matched to a gene: 8. The CDR3 is 14 residues long. Germline assignment: CDR1 MRHNA and CDR2 SNTAGT. In DNA, the CDR3 is TGTGCCAGCAAACAGGGGGAGGATGGCACTGAAGCTTTCTTT. Residues: CASKQGEDGTEAFF.

The chain uses TRBV10-2 and TRBJ2-5; D is unresolved. The DNA end favors TRBJ2-7, so the J call may be wrong. The CDR3 covers 12 residues. CDR1 WSHSY and CDR2 SAAADI come from the germline V gene. CDR3 nucleotides: TGCGCCAGCAGCTACACATCCTACGAGCAGTACTTC. Protein: CASSYTSYEQYF.

The chain has TRBV29-1 and TRBJ2-3, with 8 bases matching TRBD2. There are 14 residues in the CDR3. Germline-derived CDR1 and CDR2 are SQVTM and ANQGSEA. V lost 7 bases to trimming and J lost 2 bases; unmatched junction nucleotides: 8. The chain's CDR3 is CSAAGTSLTDTQYF. DNA for the CDR3: TGCAGCGCCGCCGGGACTAGTCTCACAGATACGCAGTATTTT.

The chain uses TRBV29-1 and TRBJ1-2; TRBD1 might be the D (6 bases). This CDR3 comprises 15 residues. In germline, CDR1 is SQVTM, CDR2 ANQGSEA. V was cut by 3 bases and J by 4 bases, with 18 bases left in between. CDR3 loop: CSVEGAAMKTYGYTF. Written as DNA, the CDR3 is TGCAGCGTTGAGGGGGCAGCCATGAAAACCTATGGCTACACCTTC.

Details on this clone: Other DNA sequences in this specimen translate into the identical CDR3. The CDR3 nucleotides are TGCAGTGCTAGAGAGTACGAGCAGTACTTC. This translates into CSAREYEQYF. The chain links TRBV20-1 to TRBJ2-7; no clear D gene. CDR3 length equals 10 residues. Trimming shortened V by 0 bases and J by 4 bases, and 1 base separated the two germline ends. Germline CDR1 reads DFQATT; CDR2 reads SNEGSKA (reference sequence).